This T cell receptor beta chain was found in a study of early T cells in non-severe SARS-CoV-2 infection. Individually, cDNA molecules had unique molecular identifiers attached to them. TCRdb processed the 5' RACE reads anew with MiXCR; each CDR3 protein has one entry. The top ten clones hold around 21% of a sample with about 22,000 distinct CDR3 sequences, 4% to 5.5% of them seen once. Germline V lookup: CDR1 MNHEY, CDR2 SMNVEV (reference sequence). This CDR3 spans 13 amino acids. The V end lost 6 bases, the J end lost 1 base, and 8 bases lay between the germline ends. Ten or more counts support this clonotype.

The chain links TRBV27 to TRBJ2-3, with D hard to call. The sequenced sample consisted of whole blood. This TCR was sampled from an adult who was a healthcare worker with PCR-confirmed SARS-CoV-2 infection or an uninfected control (not recorded which). The CDR3 here is CASSVLGTDTQYF. The CDR3 DNA sequence: TGTGCCAGCAGCGTTTTGGGCACAGATACGCAGTATTTT.